The 22 T cell receptor beta chains in this list originate from one sample, sequenced in a study of OX40 agonist ivuxolimab in advanced cancers. The table came from immunoSEQ multiplex PCR; TCRdb's copy has only in-frame clones and leaves some out. The repertoire consists of about 34,000 clones, with 85% to 95% occurring once and the leading ten covering 4% to 5%. The specimen was CD4+ or CD8+ T cells sorted from blood, collected in a trial of the OX40 agonist ivuxolimab. These receptors were collected from an adult with an advanced solid tumor such as melanoma, head and neck, liver or kidney cancer.

The chain carries TRBV4-2 and TRBJ1-6, with D maybe TRBD1 (5 bases). V was shortened by 1 base and J by 0 bases, with 10 bases between the two germline ends. This CDR3 has 17 amino acids. Per germline, CDR1 LGHNA and CDR2 YNFKEQ. CDR3 residues: CASSQGTPTSYNSPLHF. Here the CDR3 DNA reads TGTGCCAGCAGCCAAGGGACACCGACCTCCTATAATTCACCCCTCCACTTT.

The chain carries TRBV21-1 and TRBJ2-2; TRBD1, the table's D call, was not compared with the DNA. TRBV21-1 is a listed pseudogene. The CDR3 has 16 amino acids. The CDR3 coding sequence is TGTGCCAGCATCGAAAACAGGGGAATTAAGATCGGGGAGCTGTTTTTT. It encodes CASIENRGIKIGELFF.

V usage is TRBV2 and J usage is TRBJ1-6; D unclear. Germline lookup yields CDR1 SNHLY and CDR2 FYNNEI. Trimming took off 6 bases at V and 10 bases at J, with 10 bases between the two ends. The CDR3 extends over 12 amino acids. This chain's CDR3 is CASRLLLSPLHF. As DNA, the CDR3 is TGTGCCAGCAGGTTATTACTATCACCCCTCCACTTT. Using reference TRBV2 and TRBJ1-6 for the parts outside the CDR3, the full variable domain is EPEVTQTPSHQVTQMGQEVILRCVPISNHLYFYWYRQILGQKVEFLVSFYNNEISEKSEIFDDQFSVERPDGSNFTLKIRSTKLEDSAMYFCASRLLLSPLHFGNGTRLTVT.

This chain joins TRBV7-8 and TRBJ1-5; 8 nucleotides agree with TRBD1. V lost 5 bases, J lost 0 bases, and 9 bases stayed unmatched. Germline V lookup: CDR1 SGHVS, CDR2 FQNEAQ. The CDR3 contains 17 residues. CDR3: CASSTGQGPYSNQPQHF. The CDR3 nucleotides are TGTGCCAGCAGCACCGGACAGGGACCTTATAGCAATCAGCCCCAGCATTTT.

The rearrangement links TRBV11-1 to TRBJ2-1, with TRBD1 matching over 10 bases. CDR1 is SGHAT and CDR2 is FQDESV in the germline V gene (reference sequence). The CDR3 runs to 15 residues. V shed 6 bases, J shed 7 bases, and the junction held 9 bases outside the gene matches. CDR3 protein: CASSSTGGRKNEQFF. CDR3 bases: TGTGCCAGCAGTTCGACAGGGGGCAGAAAGAATGAGCAGTTCTTC.

This sequence joins TRBV5-4 and TRBJ1-2; a possible D gene is TRBD1 (6 bases). There are 12 residues in the CDR3. The germline gives CDR1 SGHNT, CDR2 YYREEE (reference sequence). The ends were cut back, 4 bases at V and 6 bases at J, with 10 bases in the middle. In DNA, the CDR3 is TGTGCCAGCAGCCTGGAGGGGGATGGCTACACCTTC. Translation gives CASSLEGDGYTF.

The chain links TRBV7-2 to TRBJ2-1; perhaps TRBD2 as D (6 bases). This CDR3 contains 15 residues. V lost 8 bases and J 0 bases, leaving 14 bases between the germline ends. The germline V gene has CDR1 SGHTA and CDR2 FQGNSA. The CDR3 coding sequence is TGTGCCAGCCAGGCGGGGATGAGCTCCTACAATGAGCAGTTCTTC. Protein product: CASQAGMSSYNEQFF.

This clone appeared a single time. V and J are TRBV7-2 and TRBJ2-1; 7 bases match TRBD2. CDR1 and CDR2 from the germline V gene are SGHTA and FQGNSA. J was trimmed by 4 bases and V by 5 bases; bases with no gene match: 11. CDR3 length: 16 residues. CDR3 sequence reads: CASSPRWSSGYNEQFF. For the CDR3, the DNA is TGTGCCAGCAGCCCAAGGTGGTCTAGCGGATACAATGAGCAGTTCTTC.

The chain links TRBV14 to TRBJ1-1, with no clear D. Germline-derived CDR1 and CDR2 are SGHDN and FVKESK. CDR3 size: 13 residues. Trimming left V 4 bases short and J 2 bases short, with 8 bases between. The CDR3 region is CASSLLANTEAFF. The CDR3 DNA reads as TGTGCCAGCAGCCTGTTGGCTAACACTGAAGCTTTCTTT.

To note about this clone: This specimen includes other DNA sequences encoding the same CDR3. This chain links TRBV5-1 with TRBJ2-3; D is uncertain. Germline V lookup: CDR1 SGHRS, CDR2 YFSETQ. The CDR3 covers 14 residues. Deletions cut 5 bases from V and 2 bases from J, with 12 bases between. The DNA for the CDR3 is TGCGCCAGCAGTTCAGGAATTTACACAGATACGCAGTATTTT. It specifies CASSSGIYTDTQYF. Drawing the rest from reference TRBV5-1 and TRBJ2-3, the complete variable domain is KAGVTQTPRYLIKTRGQQVTLSCSPISGHRSVSWYQQTPGQGLQFLFEYFSETQRNKGNFPGRFSGRQFSNSRSEMNVSTLELGDSALYLCASSSGIYTDTQYFGPGTRLTVL.

The chain employs TRBV4-1 and TRBJ2-7; 9 bases are shared with TRBD1. This CDR3 is 18 amino acids long. Germline-derived CDR1 and CDR2 are MGHRA and YSYEKL. Trimming took 1 base from V and 5 from J; bases not matched to a gene: 15. This CDR3 is CASSQATGGRELVHEQYF. CDR3 coding DNA: TGCGCCAGCAGCCAAGCAACAGGGGGCCGAGAATTAGTCCACGAGCAGTACTTC.

This chain links TRBV7-3 with TRBJ2-3; no firm D call. Germline CDR1 and CDR2: SGHTA and FQGTGA. The ends were cut back, 2 bases at V and 2 bases at J, with 5 bases in the middle. This CDR3 is built from 13 residues. CDR3 sequence reads: CASSLDPTDTQYF. In DNA form, the CDR3 reads TGTGCCAGCAGCTTAGATCCCACAGATACGCAGTATTTT.

The chain uses TRBV5-4 and TRBJ1-6; TRBD1 might be the D (5 bases). Trimming left V 0 bases short and J 9 bases short, with 13 bases between. Germline loops: CDR1 SGHNT, CDR2 YYREEE (reference sequence). This CDR3 has 15 amino acids. In DNA form, the CDR3 reads TGTGCCAGCAGCTTGGGGTCGGGACTCTCTTCACCCCTCCACTTT. It yields the protein CASSLGSGLSSPLHF. The full variable domain, with the rest looked up from reference TRBV5-4 and TRBJ1-6, is ETGVTQSPTHLIKTRGQQVTLRCSSQSGHNTVSWYQQALGQGPQFIFQYYREEENGRGNFPPRFSGLQFPNYSSELNVNALELDDSALYLCASSLGSGLSSPLHFGNGTRLTVT.

This chain links TRBV7-3 with TRBJ2-2; 7 bases fit TRBD2. The CDR3 has 15 residues. The germline gives CDR1 SGHTA, CDR2 FQGTGA. Losses at the gene ends were 1 base for V and 6 bases for J; bases not matched to a gene: 5. For the CDR3, the DNA is TGTGCCAGCAGCTTAAAGGCGGGAGTGGCCGGGGAGCTGTTTTTT. Translation: CASSLKAGVAGELFF.

The chain links TRBV5-1 to TRBJ2-4, with unresolved D. Trimming stripped 5 bases from V and 7 bases from J, with 7 bases between. Germline loops: CDR1 SGHRS, CDR2 YFSETQ. This CDR3 region has 11 residues. The CDR3 protein is CASRSGNIQYF. Here the CDR3 DNA reads TGCGCCAGCAGATCCGGGAACATTCAGTACTTC.

This rearrangement joins TRBV27 to TRBJ2-3; 7 bases align to TRBD1. The V and J ends lost 0 bases and 7 bases, in that order; junction bases with no gene match: 7. The V gene's germline CDR1 is MNHEY and CDR2 SMNVEV (reference sequence). The CDR3 length is 15 residues. Here the CDR3 reads CASSLSSRGINTQYF. The CDR3 DNA is TGTGCCAGCAGTTTATCATCCAGGGGGATAAATACGCAGTATTTT.

This chain joins TRBV19 and TRBJ2-2; 9 bases match TRBD1. Trimming removed 6 bases from V and 3 bases from J; junction bases left unmatched: 5. The CDR3 is 15 residues long. Germline V CDR1 and CDR2: LNHDA, SQIVND (reference sequence). CDR3: CASSPTGGDTGELFF. CDR3 coding DNA: TGTGCCAGTAGCCCAACAGGGGGCGACACCGGGGAGCTGTTTTTT.

As regards this clone: At one end, the junction sequence differs from germline, possibly due to a read error. The chain has TRBV19 and TRBJ2-5; either TRBD1 or TRBD2 may supply D (5 bases each). CDR1 and CDR2 (germline): LNHDA, SQIVND (reference sequence). CDR3 size: 11 residues. The CDR3: CASSDFGTEYF. The DNA of the CDR3 is TGTGCCAGCAGTGATTTCGGGACCGAGTACTTC.

The rearrangement joins TRBV7-2 to TRBJ2-5; 7 bases line up with TRBD2. Germline lookup yields CDR1 SGHTA and CDR2 FQGNSA. V dropped 0 bases and J dropped 2; count of bases not matched to a gene: 0. There are 14 residues in the CDR3. For the CDR3, the DNA is TGTGCCAGCAGCTTAGCGGGGGGGCAAGAGACCCAGTACTTC. This sequence encodes CASSLAGGQETQYF. Variable domain in full (rest from reference TRBV7-2 and TRBJ2-5): GAGVSQSPSNKVTEKGKDVELRCDPISGHTALYWYRQSLGQGLEFLIYFQGNSAPDKSGLPSDRFSAERTGGSVSTLTIQRTQQEDSAVYLCASSLAGGQETQYFGPGTRLLVL.

The chain carries TRBV19 and TRBJ2-3; no reliable D call. Germline V CDR1 and CDR2: LNHDA, SQIVND (reference sequence). CDR3 length: 14 residues. With 5 bases removed from V and 4 bases from J, the gap between germline ends came to 13 bases. CDR3 sequence (DNA): TGTGCCAGTAGTGGCCACACACGGGCAGATACGCAGTATTTT. This translates into CASSGHTRADTQYF.

The chain employs TRBV29-1 and TRBJ2-5; unclear D gene. The CDR3 contains 10 residues. Germline CDR1 is SQVTM and CDR2 is ANQGSEA. Trimming pared 4 bases from V and 3 bases from J, leaving 3 bases between. The CDR3 DNA reads TGCAGCGTTGGGGAAGAGACCCAGTACTTC. Translated: CSVGEETQYF.

CDR3 protein: CASSNGYQETQYF. The CDR3 nucleotides read TGTGCCAGCTCTAATGGGTACCAAGAGACCCAGTACTTC. The chain has TRBV2 and TRBJ2-5; D unresolved. The CDR3 consists of 13 residues. Germline V CDR1 and CDR2: SNHLY, FYNNEI. V was clipped by 8 bases and J by 0 bases, with 10 bases between them.